The T cell receptor (beta chain) described here comes from a study of T cells in Graves' hyperthyroidism and ophthalmopathy. V was pared by 6 bases and J by 4 bases, with 6 bases of the junction left unmatched. Germline CDR1 is DFQATT and CDR2 is SNEGSKA (reference sequence). The length of the CDR3 is 13 residues. There were TCR beta CDR3 regions amplified from RNA transcripts. Using the HTBI primer set, a first-round RT-PCR was run on the TCR CDR3. Each CDR3 protein gets one entry after TCRdb re-called the multiplex PCR reads with MiXCR. The sample has 400,000 to 600,000 distinct CDR3 sequences, under 25% seen once. In its sample, this clonotype was seen many times.

The sequencing input was blood. The chain uses TRBV20-1 and TRBJ1-1, with 9 positions matching TRBD1. This TCR came from a man aged 18 to 29 with Graves' hyperthyroidism. CDR3 loop: CSAFEQGATEAFF. Written as DNA, the CDR3 is TGCAGTGCGTTCGAACAGGGGGCCACTGAAGCTTTCTTT.